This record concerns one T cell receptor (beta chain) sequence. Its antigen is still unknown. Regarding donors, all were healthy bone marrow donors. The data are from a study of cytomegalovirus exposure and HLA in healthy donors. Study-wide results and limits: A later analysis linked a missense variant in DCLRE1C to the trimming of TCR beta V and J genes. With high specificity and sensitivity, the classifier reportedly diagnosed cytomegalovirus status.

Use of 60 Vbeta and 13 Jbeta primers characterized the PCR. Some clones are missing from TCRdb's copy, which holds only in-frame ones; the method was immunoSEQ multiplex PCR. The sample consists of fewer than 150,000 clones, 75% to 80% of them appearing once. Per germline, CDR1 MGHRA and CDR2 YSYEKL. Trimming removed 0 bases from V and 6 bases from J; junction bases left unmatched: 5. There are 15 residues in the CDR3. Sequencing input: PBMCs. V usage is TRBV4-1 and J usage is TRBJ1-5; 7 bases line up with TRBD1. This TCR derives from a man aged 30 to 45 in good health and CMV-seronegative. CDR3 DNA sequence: TGCGCCAGCAGCCAAGATCTACAGGGGAGTCAGCCCCAGCATTTT. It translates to CASSQDLQGSQPQHF.